This T cell receptor (beta chain) was profiled in a study of cytomegalovirus exposure and HLA in healthy donors. Study-wide context: Early released data comprised some 85 million unique TCRs from HLA-typed donors.

PCR primers comprised 60 Vbeta and 13 Jbeta primers. Some clones are missing from TCRdb's copy, which holds only in-frame ones; the method was immunoSEQ multiplex PCR. The sample yields roughly 150,000 clones, 84% seen once. CDR3 length: 17 residues. CDR1 is KGHSH and CDR2 is LQKENI in the germline V gene. With 2 bases removed from V and 6 bases from J, the gap between germline ends came to 22 bases. Despite likely unrecorded immune exposures, the donors were nominally healthy at the time of sampling. In regard to this clone: The antigen is unknown.

General study findings and limits: Exclusion applied to some V segments, including TRBV6-2 and TRBV6-3, as they were indistinguishable. What TCR beta sequences reportedly achieved was accurate prediction of HLA-A and HLA-B alleles in most subjects.

J is TRBJ1-2 and V is TRBV18; D possibly corresponds to TRBD1 (5 bases). The sample was PBMCs. The sequence came from a boy between 2 and 10 years old in good health and CMV-seronegative. The CDR3: CASSPIRHRSSLDGYTF. In nucleotides, the CDR3 is TGTGCCAGCTCACCAATCCGACACAGGAGCTCTTTGGATGGCTACACCTTC.